The 11 T cell receptor beta chains below all came from one sample that was sequenced in a study of cytomegalovirus exposure and HLA in healthy donors. In the PCR, 60 Vbeta and 13 Jbeta primers were used. Profiling relied on immunoSEQ multiplex PCR, and the TCRdb table lists in-frame clones only, not all of them. Counted here are 100,000 to 150,000 clones, 84% occurring once; the ten biggest clones make up 2% to 3%. The sequenced sample consisted of PBMCs. The receptors derive from a man aged 45-65 years in good health and CMV-seronegative.

V and J are TRBV5-8 and TRBJ1-1, with D possibly being TRBD1 (6 bases). Germline V gene data show CDR1 as SGHTS and CDR2 as YDEGEE. V dropped 4 bases and J dropped 5 bases, with 18 bases sitting between them. The CDR3 contains 15 residues. CDR3 protein: CASSLGVGASTEAFF. CDR3 DNA: TGTGCCAGCAGCCTGGGCGTGGGGGCTAGTACTGAAGCTTTCTTT. Using reference TRBV5-8 and TRBJ1-1 for the parts outside the CDR3, the full variable domain is EAGVTQSPTHLIKTRGQQATLRCSPISGHTSVYWYQQALGLGLQFLLWYDEGEERNRGNFPPRFSGRQFPNYSSELNVNALELEDSALYLCASSLGVGASTEAFFGQGTRLTVV.

The V call is TRBV7-2, the J call TRBJ2-1; TRBD1 aligns across 7 bases. Germline V lookup: CDR1 SGHTA, CDR2 FQGNSA. V was pared by 1 base and J by 2 bases, with 5 bases of the junction left unmatched. This CDR3 spans 16 amino acids. The chain's CDR3 is CASSLGQGLAYNEQFF. In DNA, the CDR3 is TGTGCCAGCAGCTTAGGACAGGGCCTAGCCTACAATGAGCAGTTCTTC.

This chain joins TRBV10-1 and TRBJ2-3; TRBD2 might be the D (6 bases). CDR1 and CDR2 from the germline V gene are WNHNN and SYGVQD (reference sequence). This CDR3 comprises 16 residues. The germline V and J ends were trimmed by 4 bases and 0 bases, with 14 bases remaining between them. CDR3 sequence: CASSASPGLSTDTQYF. CDR3 in DNA: TGCGCCAGCAGTGCCTCTCCGGGACTTAGCACAGATACGCAGTATTTT.

The CDR3 DNA reads as TGTGCCAGCAGTTCAGGACTAGCGGCGCAAGAGACCCAGTACTTC. Translation gives CASSSGLAAQETQYF. The chain joins TRBV27 to TRBJ2-5; 10 nucleotides agree with TRBD2. With V trimmed by 4 bases and J by 2 bases, 4 bases remained unmatched. This CDR3 spans 15 amino acids. Germline V gives CDR1 MNHEY, CDR2 SMNVEV (reference sequence).

This sequence joins TRBV7-9 and TRBJ2-5; TRBD2 aligns across 8 bases. Germline CDR1 is SEHNR and CDR2 is FQNEAQ (reference sequence). The length of the CDR3 is 15 residues. Unmatched junction bases numbered 5, after V lost 3 bases and J lost 2 bases. The CDR3 loop is CASSFISGGQETQYF. The CDR3 coding sequence is TGTGCCAGCAGCTTTATAAGCGGGGGACAAGAGACCCAGTACTTC. Filled out from reference TRBV7-9 and TRBJ2-5, the complete variable domain reads DTGVSQNPRHKITKRGQNVTFRCDPISEHNRLYWYRQTLGQGPEFLTYFQNEAQLEKSRLLSDRFSAERPKGSFSTLEIQRTEQGDSAMYLCASSFISGGQETQYFGPGTRLLVL.

V gene TRBV2 combines with J gene TRBJ2-1; 10 bases line up with TRBD2. V lost 7 bases, J lost 7 bases, and 10 bases stayed unmatched. CDR3 length equals 15 residues. Germline CDR1 SNHLY, CDR2 FYNNEI. CDR3 DNA sequence: TGTGCCAGCACCGAAGGGCTAGCGGGGGTGAATGAGCAGTTCTTC. It yields the protein CASTEGLAGVNEQFF.

The chain combines TRBV18 with TRBJ1-2; D uncertain. V shed 6 bases and J shed 4 bases, with 24 bases lying between them. Germline V gene data show CDR1 as KGHSH and CDR2 as LQKENI. The CDR3 extends over 17 amino acids. The CDR3 nucleotides are TGTGCCAGCTCTCCCCCTCCACCGGGTATTTCTGGCTATGGCTACACCTTC. This sequence encodes CASSPPPPGISGYGYTF.

The rearrangement links TRBV30 to TRBJ2-1; D gene uncertain. Germline loops: CDR1 GTSNPN, CDR2 SVGIG (reference sequence). CDR3 size: 14 residues. Trimming took 5 bases from V and 4 from J, leaving 15 bases between them. The chain's CDR3 is CAWGSRRGYNEQFF. In DNA, the CDR3 is TGTGCCTGGGGCTCCCGGAGAGGATACAATGAGCAGTTCTTC.

The gene calls are TRBV9 and TRBJ1-3, with D unclear. The length of the CDR3 is 13 residues. Germline loops: CDR1 SGDLS, CDR2 YYNGEE. V lost 3 bases and J lost 0, with 4 bases in between. The CDR3 loop reads CASSANSGNTIYF. In nucleotides, the CDR3 is TGTGCCAGCAGCGCCAACTCTGGAAACACCATATATTTT.

The chain has TRBV6-6 and TRBJ1-1; possibly TRBD1 for D (6 bases). Germline values: CDR1 MNHNY, CDR2 SVGAGI (reference sequence). There are 15 residues in the CDR3. V lost 1 base, J lost 1 base, and 10 bases lay in between. The CDR3 is CASSYYRGQNTEAFF. The CDR3 DNA sequence: TGTGCCAGCAGTTACTACCGGGGACAGAACACTGAAGCTTTCTTT.

CDR3 sequence (DNA): TGTGCCAGCAGCTATACAGGACCTAATGAAAAACTGTTTTTT. It specifies CASSYTGPNEKLFF. The rearrangement joins TRBV7-8 to TRBJ1-4, with D possibly being TRBD1 (5 bases). V was shortened by 4 bases and J by 3 bases, with 9 bases between the two germline ends. Germline V gene sequence: CDR1 SGHVS, CDR2 FQNEAQ. CDR3 size: 14 residues.